The 8 T cell receptor beta chains listed next were all sequenced from one sample in a study of human T cells and chemical hapten exposure. Documented time point: patch test 2, 6 weeks after DPC sensitization. As for treatment: therapeutic diphenylcyclopropenone sensitization with weekly scalp DPC. From the RACE reads, TCRdb called clonotypes with MiXCR, one entry per CDR3 protein. The sample carries a few hundred thousand distinct CDR3 sequences, over 6% recorded once. The sample in question was whole blood, obtained in connection with sensitization to the hapten diphenylcyclopropenone (DPC). These receptors all stem from a woman aged 18 to 35 with alopecia areata. Some clones in this sample may be carry-over from other donors' samples.

This clonotype has a handful of counts. The V gene is TRBV10-3, the J gene TRBJ1-1; the D gene is possibly TRBD1 (5 bases). Trimming pared 10 bases from V and 1 base from J, leaving 13 bases between. Germline CDR1 and CDR2: ENHRY and SYGVKD. CDR3 length: 13 amino acids. DNA for the CDR3: TGTGCCACTCAAGGGACCCCGAACACTGAAGCTTTCTTT. As protein: CATQGTPNTEAFF.

This chain connects TRBV3-1 to TRBJ2-4, with 12 bases aligning to TRBD2. The J segment lost 0 bases and the V segment lost 1 base, leaving 7 bases of the junction unmatched. The CDR3 runs to 19 residues. CDR1 LGHDT and CDR2 YNNKEL come from the germline V gene (reference sequence). The CDR3 spells CASSQGLAGGLLAKNIQYF. CDR3 bases: TGTGCCAGCAGCCAAGGTCTAGCGGGGGGGCTATTAGCCAAAAACATTCAGTACTTC. Complete variable domain (other parts from reference TRBV3-1 and TRBJ2-4): DTAVSQTPKYLVTQMGNDKSIKCEQNLGHDTMYWYKQDSKKFLKIMFSYNNKELIINETVPNRFSPKSPDKAHLNLHINSLELGDSAVYFCASSQGLAGGLLAKNIQYFGAGTRLSVL.

This clonotype was seen ten or more times. The J gene is TRBJ2-2, the V gene TRBV7-2, with D uncertain. Germline V gene data show CDR1 as SGHTA and CDR2 as FQGNSA. The CDR3 runs 12 residues. The germline V and J ends were trimmed by 5 bases and 8 bases, with 9 bases remaining between them. DNA of the CDR3: TGTGCCAGCAGCCCGTACGGAGGGGAGCTGTTTTTT. As protein: CASSPYGGELFF.

As concerns this clonotype: Sequence at one end of the junction differs from germline and may be a read error. This chain uses TRBV6-1 with TRBJ1-1; TRBD1 matches 10 bases. Germline V gives CDR1 MNHNS, CDR2 SASEGT. CDR3 size: 15 residues. The CDR3 coding sequence is TGTGCCAGCAGTGAGGACAGGGGGATTAACACTGAAGCCTTCTTT. Protein product: CASSEDRGINTEAFF.

This clonotype has a handful of counts. The CDR3 protein is CSASDAGHGSYEQYF. The CDR3 nucleotides read TGCAGTGCTAGTGACGCAGGGCATGGGTCCTACGAGCAGTACTTC. V gene TRBV20-1 combines with J gene TRBJ2-7; tentatively, D is TRBD1 (5 bases). V lost 3 bases and J lost 1, with 16 bases in between. CDR1 and CDR2 (germline): DFQATT, SNEGSKA (reference sequence). The CDR3 spans 15 residues.

This clonotype occurred a few times. The genes are TRBV12-3 or TRBV12-4 and TRBJ1-1; 10 nucleotides match TRBD1. This CDR3 contains 17 residues. The J segment lost 10 bases and the V segment lost 2 bases, leaving 16 bases of the junction unmatched. The CDR3 spells CASSLSSSGQGGGGAFF. In nucleotides, the CDR3 is TGTGCCAGCAGTTTAAGTTCTTCCGGACAGGGGGGAGGGGGAGCTTTCTTT.

The chain combines TRBV10-3 with TRBJ2-7; D could derive from TRBD1 or TRBD2 (5 bases each). The CDR3 runs 13 residues. V gave up 5 bases and J gave up 3 bases, with 11 bases separating them. The V gene's germline CDR1 is ENHRY and CDR2 SYGVKD. The CDR3 loop reads CAISTGPNYEQYF. DNA for the CDR3: TGTGCCATCAGTACGGGACCCAACTACGAGCAGTACTTC.

This clonotype was seen many times. The V and J genes are TRBV12-3 or TRBV12-4 and TRBJ1-6; 10 bases match TRBD1. V was clipped by 3 bases and J by 8 bases; unmatched bases: 7. The CDR3 is made up of 16 amino acids. CDR3 in amino acids: CASSLETGTGDSPLHF. The CDR3 DNA reads as TGTGCCAGCAGTTTGGAAACCGGGACAGGGGATTCACCCCTCCACTTT.